This T cell receptor beta chain stems from a study of post-analysis software for immune sequencing data. To note about this clonotype: Its antigen is not known.

V lost 7 bases to trimming and J lost 0 bases, with 16 bases between them. This CDR3 spans 15 amino acids. Looked up from germline, CDR1 is SGHRS and CDR2 is YFSETQ. Tagging with unique molecular identifiers was a feature of the TCR beta cDNA libraries. Once 1 to 10 million T cells were used, approximately 520,000 cDNA molecules resulted. From the PCR reads, TCRdb called clonotypes with MiXCR, one entry per CDR3 protein. The sample includes over 300,000 distinct CDR3 sequences, roughly 38% of them seen just once. Study conclusions and caveats: F measure grouped same-batch samples tightly together. Controls had significantly higher normalized Chao1 diversity than multiple sclerosis patients. Patients carried 4 or 5 TRBV segments more frequently than controls did, and TRBV5-6, TRBV5-1 and TRBV20-1 were among them.

This clonotype was sampled from a girl aged 5 to 17 with multiple sclerosis. The rearrangement joins TRBV5-1 to TRBJ1-1; D may be TRBD1 (5 bases). The material sequenced was blood. CDR3 residues: CASSIHGAVNTEAFF. The CDR3 region has the DNA TGCGCCAGCTCCATTCATGGGGCAGTGAACACTGAAGCTTTCTTT.